Listed below are T cell receptor beta chains from one sample, sequenced in a study of blood T cells in healthy people across ages. TCRdb re-called the 5' RACE reads with MiXCR, one entry per CDR3 protein. The sample lists 1.5 million to 2 million distinct CDR3 sequences, around 42% occurring once. Sequencing was performed on blood. The receptors were gathered from a human donor in good health. CDR3s include the opening cysteine and the closing phenylalanine or tryptophan. The order of the fields is V gene, J gene, D gene, clone size, CDR3 protein, CDR3 DNA. A D gene is named only where the DNA matches it firmly. Not all rows give a size; the values are once, few, many and, for expanded clones, a class.

TRBV6-5,TRBJ2-5,-,-,CASSYSRIETQYF,TGTGCCAGCAGTTACTCTCGGATAGAGACCCAGTACTTC
TRBV28,TRBJ1-2,TRBD1,many,CASSPGQGGNYGYTF,TGTGCCAGCAGTCCGGGACAGGGAGGCAACTATGGCTACACCTTC
TRBV12-3/TRBV12-4,TRBJ1-5,-,few,CASSLNYQPQHF,TGTGCCAGCAGTTTAAATTACCAGCCCCAGCATTTT
TRBV5-6,TRBJ2-5,-,few,CASSLAGGGRQETQYF,TGTGCCAGCAGCTTGGCTGGGGGCGGACGCCAAGAGACCCAGTACTTC
TRBV7-9,TRBJ2-1,TRBD2,-,CASSLPTSGGANEQFF,TGTGCCAGCAGCTTACCGACTAGCGGGGGGGCAAATGAGCAGTTCTTC
TRBV29-1,TRBJ2-1,TRBD2,few,CSVRGGGRPYNEQFF,TGCAGCGTTAGGGGCGGGGGACGCCCCTACAATGAGCAGTTCTTC
TRBV4-1,TRBJ1-1,-,-,CASSQELGGRTEAFF,TGCGCCAGCAGCCAAGAGTTGGGGGGCCGTACTGAAGCTTTCTTT
TRBV7-2,TRBJ2-7,-,many,CASSGSSYEQYF,TGTGCCAGCAGCGGGAGCTCCTACGAGCAGTACTTC
TRBV7-9,TRBJ2-1,TRBD2,-,CASSFGTSGGHYNEQFF,TGTGCCAGCAGCTTCGGGACTAGCGGGGGGCATTACAATGAGCAGTTCTTC
TRBV20-1,TRBJ2-1,TRBD2,few,CSARDRRSTSGAYNEQFF,TGCAGTGCTAGAGATCGTAGATCAACTAGCGGGGCCTACAATGAGCAGTTCTTC
TRBV12-3/TRBV12-4,TRBJ1-4,TRBD1,-,CASSWTGSREKPFF,TGTGCCAGCAGCTGGACAGGGTCTAGGGAAAAACCGTTTTTT
TRBV6-1,TRBJ2-5,-,-,CASRTDLMGTQYF,TGTGCCAGCCGGACAGATCTTATGGGGACCCAGTACTTC
TRBV15,TRBJ2-1,-,few,CATTGREARLGEQFF,TGTGCCACCACAGGTCGGGAAGCCCGTCTGGGTGAGCAGTTCTTC
TRBV20-1,TRBJ1-2,-,-,CSARDHRLYGYTF,TGCAGTGCTAGAGATCACCGCCTCTATGGCTACACCTTC
TRBV29-1,TRBJ1-4,-,-,CSVALLKGEKLFF,TGCAGCGTTGCCCTCCTGAAGGGGGAAAAACTGTTTTTT
TRBV7-9,TRBJ2-5,-,-,CASSHLTDLDSFQETQYF,TGTGCCAGCAGCCATTTGACGGACCTGGACTCATTCCAAGAGACCCAGTACTTC
TRBV6-6,TRBJ2-7,-,-,CASTPGTDRYEQYF,TGTGCCAGCACTCCCGGGACTGATCGCTACGAGCAGTACTTC
TRBV4-2,TRBJ2-7,TRBD1,-,CASSQPRQGAYEQYF,TGTGCCAGCAGCCAACCTAGACAGGGGGCCTACGAGCAGTACTTC
TRBV9,TRBJ1-2,-,few,CASSVDLDGDHYGYTF,TGTGCCAGCAGCGTAGATTTAGATGGGGACCACTATGGCTACACCTTC
TRBV18,TRBJ1-4,-,few,CASSPRQGIANEKLFF,TGTGCCAGCTCACCAAGGCAGGGGATTGCTAATGAAAAACTGTTTTTT
TRBV20-1,TRBJ2-7,-,-,CSARDFQGHYEQYF,TGCAGTGCTAGAGATTTTCAGGGACATTACGAGCAGTACTTC
TRBV7-3,TRBJ2-5,-,-,CASSLFPKETQYF,TGTGCCAGCAGCTTATTTCCGAAAGAGACCCAGTACTTC
TRBV29-1,TRBJ1-5,-,-,CSVGAGLDQPQHF,TGCAGCGTTGGCGCGGGGCTCGATCAGCCCCAGCATTTT
TRBV20-1,TRBJ1-1,-,-,CSAVRQSSTEAFF,TGCAGTGCTGTACGACAGTCGAGCACTGAAGCTTTCTTT
TRBV11-1,TRBJ1-2,-,few,CASSLAQGAGYTF,TGTGCCAGCAGCTTAGCTCAGGGCGCTGGCTACACCTTC
TRBV29-1,TRBJ2-4,TRBD2,few,CSVSGRLAKNIQYF,TGCAGCGTTAGCGGGAGACTAGCCAAAAACATTCAGTACTTC
TRBV29-1,TRBJ1-1,-,few,CSVSGMNTEAFF,TGCAGCGTGTCCGGTATGAACACTGAAGCTTTCTTT
TRBV5-6,TRBJ2-4,-,few,CACSLVAGSAKNIQYF,TGTGCCTGCAGCTTGGTTGCAGGGTCAGCCAAAAACATTCAGTACTTC
TRBV10-3,TRBJ1-2,-,-,CAISGGSTYGYTF,TGTGCCATCAGCGGGGGATCTACCTATGGCTACACCTTC
TRBV3-1,TRBJ2-3,-,few,CASSHIPKSDTQYF,TGTGCCAGCAGCCATATCCCAAAATCCGATACGCAGTATTTT
TRBV7-8,TRBJ2-1,-,few,CASSFRVNNEQFF,TGTGCCAGCAGCTTCAGGGTGAACAATGAGCAGTTCTTC
TRBV12-3/TRBV12-4,TRBJ2-6,-,-,CASSFGGGDFALWANVLTF,TGTGCCAGCAGTTTCGGAGGGGGCGACTTCGCGCTGTGGGCCAACGTCCTGACTTTC
TRBV25-1,TRBJ2-1,-,-,CASSDLLRDVSYNEQFF,TGTGCCAGCAGTGACCTCCTCAGGGACGTGTCCTACAATGAGCAGTTCTTC
TRBV7-3,TRBJ2-4,-,-,CASPNGAVSKNIQYF,TGTGCCAGCCCCAACGGAGCGGTGTCCAAAAACATTCAGTACTTC
TRBV9,TRBJ2-4,-,few,CASCRRWQYF,TGTGCCAGCTGCCGGAGATGGCAGTACTTC
TRBV29-1,TRBJ2-7,TRBD1,-,CSVTPGTGNYEQYF,TGCAGCGTTACCCCCGGGACAGGTAACTACGAGCAGTACTTC
TRBV29-1,TRBJ2-7,-,few,CSVEFAERQYF,TGCAGCGTTGAATTTGCAGAAAGGCAGTACTTC
TRBV4-2,TRBJ2-1,-,-,CASSQMGTNSYNEQFF,TGTGCCAGCAGCCAGATGGGGACAAACTCCTACAATGAGCAGTTCTTC
TRBV20-1,TRBJ2-3,TRBD1,few,CSAILLGQGGTDTQYF,TGCAGTGCTATACTTCTCGGACAGGGTGGCACAGATACGCAGTATTTT
TRBV11-2,TRBJ2-7,-,-,CASSPPTMEQYF,TGTGCCAGCAGCCCCCCTACGATGGAGCAGTACTTC
TRBV20-1,TRBJ2-1,TRBD2,-,CSAALAGGPPSYNEQFF,TGCAGTGCGGCCCTAGCGGGGGGTCCACCTTCCTACAATGAGCAGTTCTTC
TRBV7-2,TRBJ1-2,TRBD1,many,CASSLGTGGATYGYTF,TGTGCCAGCAGCTTAGGGACAGGGGGCGCGACCTATGGCTACACCTTC
TRBV6-6,TRBJ1-1,-,-,CASRGSMSRGGAYTEAFF,TGTGCCAGCAGGGGGTCGATGAGCCGGGGAGGAGCGTACACTGAAGCTTTCTTT
TRBV5-6,TRBJ2-5,-,few,CASSLAGPVETQYF,TGTGCCAGCAGCTTGGCCGGGCCCGTGGAGACCCAGTACTTC
TRBV6-1,TRBJ2-5,-,few,CASSTGSETQYF,TGTGCCAGCAGTACAGGATCCGAGACCCAGTACTTC
TRBV7-8,TRBJ1-2,TRBD1,-,CASSRRTGYGYTF,TGTGCCAGCAGCCGTCGGACAGGTTATGGCTACACCTTC
TRBV5-1,TRBJ1-4,-,-,CASSYLGIPDPNEKLFF,TGCGCCAGCAGCTATCTTGGGATTCCGGACCCAAATGAAAAACTGTTTTTT
TRBV7-9,TRBJ2-5,TRBD2,-,CASSLQAGGYQETQYF,TGTGCCAGCAGCCTCCAAGCGGGGGGGTACCAAGAGACCCAGTACTTC
TRBV13,TRBJ2-1,TRBD2,few,CASSLPSGGAWEQFF,TGTGCCAGCAGCCTCCCTAGCGGGGGGGCGTGGGAGCAGTTCTTC
TRBV3-1,TRBJ2-1,TRBD2,-,CASSQDLASGGPNEQFF,TGTGCCAGCAGCCAAGACTTGGCTAGCGGGGGTCCCAATGAGCAGTTCTTC
TRBV20-1,TRBJ1-5,-,-,CSAKDPVQSNQPQHF,TGCAGTGCTAAAGACCCAGTACAGAGCAATCAGCCCCAGCATTTT
TRBV7-2,TRBJ1-2,-,few,CASSLAWLYHEDSDYGYTF,TGTGCCAGCAGCTTAGCTTGGTTGTATCATGAGGACAGCGACTATGGCTACACCTTC
TRBV6-2/TRBV6-3,TRBJ1-6,-,few,CASSYLRSPLHF,TGTGCCAGCAGTTACTTGCGATCACCCCTCCACTTT
TRBV7-2,TRBJ1-2,TRBD1,-,CASRATGTGQSAGYTF,TGTGCCAGCAGAGCGACCGGGACAGGGCAATCCGCTGGCTACACCTTC